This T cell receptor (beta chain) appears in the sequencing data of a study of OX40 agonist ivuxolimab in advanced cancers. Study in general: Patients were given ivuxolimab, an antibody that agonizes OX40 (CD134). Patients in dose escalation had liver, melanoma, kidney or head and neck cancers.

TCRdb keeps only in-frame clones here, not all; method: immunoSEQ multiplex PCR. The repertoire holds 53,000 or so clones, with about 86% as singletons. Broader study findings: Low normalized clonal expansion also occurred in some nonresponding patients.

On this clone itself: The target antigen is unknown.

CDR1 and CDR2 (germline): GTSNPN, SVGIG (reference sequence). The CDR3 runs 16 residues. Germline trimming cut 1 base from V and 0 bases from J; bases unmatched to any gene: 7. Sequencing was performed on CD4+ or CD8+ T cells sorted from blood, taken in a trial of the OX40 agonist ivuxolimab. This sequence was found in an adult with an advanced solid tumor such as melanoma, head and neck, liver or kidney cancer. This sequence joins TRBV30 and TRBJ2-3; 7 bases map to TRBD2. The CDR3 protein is CAWSGLAETSTDTQYF. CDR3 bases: TGTGCCTGGAGTGGCCTAGCGGAAACTAGCACAGATACGCAGTATTTT.